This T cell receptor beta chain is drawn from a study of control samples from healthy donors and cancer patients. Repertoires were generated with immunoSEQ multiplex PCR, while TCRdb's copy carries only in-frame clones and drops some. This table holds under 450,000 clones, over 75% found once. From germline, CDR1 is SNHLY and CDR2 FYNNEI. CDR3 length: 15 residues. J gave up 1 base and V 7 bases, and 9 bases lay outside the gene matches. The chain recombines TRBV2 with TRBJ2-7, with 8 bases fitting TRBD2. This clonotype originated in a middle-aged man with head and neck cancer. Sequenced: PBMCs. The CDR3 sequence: CASTDAGGASYEQYF. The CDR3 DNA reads TGTGCCAGCACCGATGCGGGGGGCGCGTCCTACGAGCAGTACTTC.